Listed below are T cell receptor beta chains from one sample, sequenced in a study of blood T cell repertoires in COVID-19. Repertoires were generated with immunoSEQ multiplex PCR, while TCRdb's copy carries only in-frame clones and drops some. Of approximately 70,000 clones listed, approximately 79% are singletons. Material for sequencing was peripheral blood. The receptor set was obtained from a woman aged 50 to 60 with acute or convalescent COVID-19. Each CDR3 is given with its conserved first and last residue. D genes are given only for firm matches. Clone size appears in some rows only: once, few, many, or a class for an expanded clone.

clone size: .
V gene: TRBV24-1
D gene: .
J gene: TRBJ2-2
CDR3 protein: CATSDLHSQGYFANTGELFF
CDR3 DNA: TGTGCCACCAGTGATTTGCACTCCCAGGGATATTTCGCGAACACCGGGGAGCTGTTTTTT

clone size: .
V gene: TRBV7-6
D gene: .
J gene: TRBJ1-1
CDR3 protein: CASSQGQIFNTEAFF
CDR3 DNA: TGTGCCAGCAGCCAAGGACAGATTTTCAACACTGAAGCTTTCTTT

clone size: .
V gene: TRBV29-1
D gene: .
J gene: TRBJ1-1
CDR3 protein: CSGRMGGTEAFF
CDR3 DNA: TGCAGCGGGAGGATGGGGGGCACTGAAGCTTTCTTT

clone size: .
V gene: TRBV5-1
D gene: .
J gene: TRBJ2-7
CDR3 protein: CASSLGEWTQGGEQYF
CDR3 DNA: TGCGCCAGCAGCTTGGGGGAGTGGACTCAAGGTGGCGAGCAGTACTTC

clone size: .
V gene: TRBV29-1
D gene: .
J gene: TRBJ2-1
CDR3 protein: CSVETAESSYNEQFF
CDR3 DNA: TGCAGCGTTGAGACAGCCGAGAGCTCCTACAATGAGCAGTTCTTC

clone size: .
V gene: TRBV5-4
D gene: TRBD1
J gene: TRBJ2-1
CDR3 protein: CASSLTTGPNEQFF
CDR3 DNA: TGTGCCAGCAGCTTAACGACAGGGCCCAATGAGCAGTTCTTC

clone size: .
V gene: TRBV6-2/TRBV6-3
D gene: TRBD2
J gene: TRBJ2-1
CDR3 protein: CASSSAGTSGEQFF
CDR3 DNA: TGTGCCAGCAGTTCGGCCGGGACTAGCGGAGAGCAGTTCTTC

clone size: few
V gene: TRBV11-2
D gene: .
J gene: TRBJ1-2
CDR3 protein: CASSFLTGDYGYTF
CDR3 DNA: TGTGCCAGCAGCTTCCTGACAGGAGACTATGGCTACACCTTC

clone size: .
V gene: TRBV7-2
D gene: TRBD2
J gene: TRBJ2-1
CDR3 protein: CASSLILAGGPEFF
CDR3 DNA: TGTGCCAGCAGCTTAATACTAGCGGGAGGGCCTGAGTTCTTC

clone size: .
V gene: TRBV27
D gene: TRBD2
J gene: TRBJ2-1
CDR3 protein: CASSPETFSSGMYNEQFF
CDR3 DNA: TGTGCCAGCAGTCCCGAGACTTTTTCTAGCGGGATGTACAATGAGCAGTTCTTC

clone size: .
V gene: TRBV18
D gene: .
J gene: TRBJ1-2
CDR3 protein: CASSQQQETANGYTF
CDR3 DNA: TGTGCCAGCTCCCAACAACAGGAGACTGCTAATGGCTACACCTTC

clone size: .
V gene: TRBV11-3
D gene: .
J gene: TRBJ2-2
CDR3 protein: CASSRNRETGELFF
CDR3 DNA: TGTGCCAGCAGCCGCAACAGGGAGACCGGGGAGCTGTTTTTT

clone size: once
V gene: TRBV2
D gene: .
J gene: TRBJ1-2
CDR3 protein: CASPRAKAGEGYTF
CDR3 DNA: TGTGCCAGTCCGCGAGCCAAGGCAGGGGAAGGCTACACCTTC